Included here is one T cell receptor beta chain sequence, with context. How the authors handled the data: Reference gene primer amplification gave estimated nucleated cell counts. Profiling relied on immunoSEQ multiplex PCR, and the TCRdb table lists in-frame clones only, not all of them. For V, J and clone size, that table is used; D and trimming come from the DNA. The data contain 47,000 or so clones, 80% to 90% of them singletons. The germline V gene has CDR1 MNHEY and CDR2 SMNVEV (reference sequence). The ends were cut back, 6 bases at V and 3 bases at J, with 15 bases in the middle. The CDR3 contains 16 residues. This sample is part of a study of blood T cell repertoires in COVID-19. In the study overall: Some COVID-19 samples were acute and others convalescent; all came from the United States, Italy and Spain. T cells, B-cell-depleted T cells, or PBMCs provided the cDNA or gDNA that served as material.

The sample taken for sequencing was peripheral blood. The TCR originated in an older woman with acute or convalescent COVID-19. The chain combines TRBV27 with TRBJ2-6, with a weak D call TRBD2 (5 bases). CDR3 DNA sequence: TGTGCCAGCAGGAAACTAGGGAGTGGTGGGGCCAACGTCCTGACTTTC. It translates to CASRKLGSGGANVLTF.